This T cell receptor (beta chain) appears in the sequencing data of a study of early T cells in non-severe SARS-CoV-2 infection (dated by TCRdb to 2020 to 2022). A note on the overall study: Because TCR sequencing relied on bulk RNA taken from unsorted whole blood, pairing of alpha and beta chains was not possible.

What the work shows at the level of the full study, not this receptor alone: VDJdb matching was skewed toward anti-spike CD8 responses and likely underestimated virus-specific expansions, missing private and CD4 specificities.

The method was 5' RACE. Instrument on record: NextSeq 500. In the TCR library protocol, unique molecular identifiers were attached to individual cDNA molecules to correct for PCR bias and sequencing error. Sequencing covered both TCR alpha and beta chains, and within each sample the abundances of alpha and beta sequences were tightly co-correlated. Per the original workflow: Decombinator V4 was used to perform V gene, J gene and CDR3 annotation of TCR sequences. TCRs were defined as expanded if a significant change between any two time points was detected under a Poisson model with p below 0.0001. Abundances of TCRs were expressed as counts per million after normalisation to the total number of TCRs sequenced in each sample. MAIT TCRs were defined by TRAV1-2 paired with TRAJ12, TRAJ20 or TRAJ33, and iNKT TCRs by TRAV10 paired with TRAJ18. VDJdb, accessed 1 November 2021, was searched for CMV, EBV and SARS-CoV-2 annotated TCRs, with TCRs annotated for multiple antigens excluded. The raw public data were reprocessed by TCRdb itself: fastp quality trimming at Q25, MiXCR clonotype calling, in-frame beta chains only. Under each unique CDR3 protein, matching rows form one entry showing the most common genes and DNA. The V and J calls shown here were made by TCRdb, not taken from the authors' results. The sample table lists some 59,000 distinct CDR3 sequences, about 10% of them with a count of one. The ten top clones hold around 4.3% of the sample.

The CDR3 starts with the cysteine, ends with the phenylalanine, and has 15 residues. The entry retains the CDR3 DNA only, 45 bases that are in frame from base 1. CDR1 KGHSH and CDR2 LQKENI were looked up in the germline V gene. V loses 3 bases at its end and J loses 5 bases; junction bases beyond the gene matches: 6. Of note for this clonotype: The antigen it recognizes is unknown. Base qualities are missing; no much larger clone stands one base away.

A case-control design nested within a healthcare worker cohort in London, UK, was used, with weekly nasopharyngeal swab PCR tests and blood sampling performed. Healthcare workers were recruited during the week of the UK lockdown, between 23 and 31 March 2020, and followed weekly for up to 16 weeks. This receptor was identified in an adult who was a healthcare worker with PCR-confirmed SARS-CoV-2 infection or an uninfected control (not recorded which). Recombination connected TRBV18 to TRBJ1-2, and 10 junction bases match TRBD1. The specimen was whole blood. The DNA sequence is TGTGCCAGCTCACCCGGGACAGGGGAAGAGTATGGCTACACCTTC. Translated, it gives CASSPGTGEEYGYTF.